Following are 10 T cell receptor beta chains from one sample sequenced in a study of high-grade serous ovarian cancer treatment subgroups. Sequenced by immunoSEQ multiplex PCR; TCRdb stores in-frame clones only, minus some. The sample has about 12,000 clones; about nine tenths are singletons. Tumor samples were obtained before definitive surgery or chemotherapy. Sequencing was carried out using tumor tissue. Receptors were obtained from a human donor with high-grade serous ovarian cancer.

This sequence joins TRBV7-9 and TRBJ2-2; D possibly corresponds to TRBD1 (5 bases). The CDR3 loop spans 14 amino acids. CDR1 and CDR2 (germline): SEHNR, FQNEAQ (reference sequence). V was trimmed by 2 bases and J by 6 bases, leaving 10 bases between them. The CDR3 DNA follows: TGTGCCAGCAGCTTACAGGGCCATGCCGGGGAGCTGTTTTTT. It yields the protein CASSLQGHAGELFF.

V is TRBV5-5 and J is TRBJ1-6; 9 bases map to TRBD1. The CDR3 is 15 residues long. V lost 7 bases to trimming and J lost 9 bases; unmatched junction nucleotides: 11. Germline V gene lookup returns CDR1 SGHKS and CDR2 YYEKEE (reference sequence). The CDR3 sequence: CASGRPGQGGSPLHF. CDR3 DNA: TGTGCCAGCGGGCGGCCGGGACAGGGCGGTTCACCCCTCCACTTT.

V is TRBV7-8 and J is TRBJ2-3; 7 nucleotides agree with TRBD1. Per germline, CDR1 SGHVS and CDR2 FQNEAQ. Trimming at V came to 1 base and at J to 3 bases, leaving 4 bases not matched to a gene. This CDR3 has 15 amino acids. The chain's CDR3 is CASSLDRGRTDTQYF. The DNA for the CDR3 is TGTGCCAGCAGCTTAGACAGGGGTAGGACAGATACGCAGTATTTT.

This rearrangement joins TRBV19 to TRBJ2-5; D unresolved. In germline, CDR1 is LNHDA, CDR2 SQIVND (reference sequence). V lost 3 bases, J lost 2 bases, and 16 bases lay in between. The CDR3 has 16 amino acids. This chain's CDR3 is CASSIEGPGSQETQYF. The DNA for the CDR3 is TGTGCCAGTAGTATTGAAGGGCCCGGATCTCAAGAGACCCAGTACTTC.

This sequence joins TRBV7-8 and TRBJ2-7; TRBD2 agrees at 14 bases. The J segment lost 0 bases and the V segment lost 5 bases, leaving 3 bases of the junction unmatched. This CDR3 spans 16 amino acids. CDR1 is SGHVS and CDR2 is FQNEAQ in the germline V gene. CDR3: CASSRTSGGSSYEQYV. Here the CDR3 DNA reads TGTGCCAGCAGCCGGACTAGCGGGGGGAGCTCCTACGAGCAGTACGTC.

DNA of the CDR3: TGCGCCAGCAGTTCAGCTTCGGGGGGTAGGTACGAGCAGTACTTC. Amino acid sequence: CASSSASGGRYEQYF. The chain links TRBV5-1 to TRBJ2-7; 7 nucleotides line up with TRBD2. Germline CDR1 reads SGHRS; CDR2 reads YFSETQ. The junction had 12 bases not matched to a gene; V was cut back by 5 bases and J by 4 bases. This CDR3 has 15 amino acids.

This chain links TRBV28 with TRBJ2-3, with D unresolved. This CDR3 spans 14 amino acids. Deletions cut 2 bases from V and 0 bases from J, with 6 bases between. Germline CDR1 MDHEN, CDR2 SYDVKM. The CDR3 region is CASSLAASTDTQYF. Here the CDR3 DNA reads TGTGCCAGCAGTTTAGCTGCTAGCACAGATACGCAGTATTTT.

V usage is TRBV4-3 and J usage is TRBJ2-1, with no clear D. The CDR3 consists of 14 residues. The V end lost 1 base, the J end lost 6 bases, and 10 bases lay between the germline ends. Germline CDR1 reads LGHNA; CDR2 reads YSLEER. The DNA for the CDR3 is TGCGCCAGCAGCCAAGGGGTTTTATCCAATGAGCAGTTCTTC. Amino acids: CASSQGVLSNEQFF.

The sample holds one count of this clone. The rearrangement uses TRBV15 and TRBJ1-1; the match to TRBD1 covers 10 bases. CDR1 is LNHNV and CDR2 is YYDKDF in the germline V gene (reference sequence). V dropped 5 bases and J dropped 3; count of bases not matched to a gene: 3. CDR3 length: 14 residues. The CDR3 spells CATSDRGPDTEAFF. The CDR3 bases are TGTGCCACCAGCGACAGGGGGCCCGACACTGAAGCTTTCTTT. Complete variable domain (other parts from reference TRBV15 and TRBJ1-1): DAMVIQNPRYQVTQFGKPVTLSCSQTLNHNVMYWYQQKSSQAPKLLFHYYDKDFNNEADTPDNFQSRRPNTSFCFLDIRSPGLGDTAMYLCATSDRGPDTEAFFGQGTRLTVV.

This clone is a singleton in its sample. The junction departs from germline at one end; a sequencing error may be responsible. V usage is TRBV7-7 and J usage is TRBJ2-1, with TRBD2 matching 10 bases. Germline V gene lookup returns CDR1 SSHAT and CDR2 FNYEAQ (reference sequence). This CDR3 is 16 amino acids long. The CDR3 coding sequence is TGTGCTAGCAGCTTAGTGGCTAGCGGGGGATTCTCTGAGCAGTTCTTC. This sequence encodes CASSLVASGGFSEQFF.